This T cell receptor beta chain was identified during a study of blood T cell repertoires in COVID-19. The wider study: Acute-phase and convalescent COVID-19 samples originated in the United States, Italy and Spain. The cDNA or gDNA used as material had been derived from T cells, B-cell-depleted T cells, or PBMCs.

This clone was counted a single time. In the authors' workflow: Estimates of nucleated cell counts were drawn from the amplification of reference gene primers. Using immunoSEQ multiplex PCR, the repertoire was profiled, and TCRdb retains in-frame clones only, with some absent. V, J and clone size reflect that table, while D and trimming were determined from the DNA. The data show under 200,000 clones, with about 88% seen just once and roughly 0.99% held by the top ten. Trimming cost V 6 bases and J 0 bases, with 12 bases left between them. CDR1 is MGHDK, CDR2 SYGVNS, per germline. This CDR3 contains 16 residues.

J is TRBJ1-6 and V is TRBV25-1, with a weak D call TRBD1 (6 bases). The clonotype was recovered from a man younger than 35 with acute or convalescent COVID-19. Sequenced input: peripheral blood. CDR3 sequence reads: CASRDSLSSYNSPLHF. For the CDR3, the DNA is TGTGCCAGCAGGGACAGCTTGAGCTCCTATAATTCACCCCTCCACTTT.